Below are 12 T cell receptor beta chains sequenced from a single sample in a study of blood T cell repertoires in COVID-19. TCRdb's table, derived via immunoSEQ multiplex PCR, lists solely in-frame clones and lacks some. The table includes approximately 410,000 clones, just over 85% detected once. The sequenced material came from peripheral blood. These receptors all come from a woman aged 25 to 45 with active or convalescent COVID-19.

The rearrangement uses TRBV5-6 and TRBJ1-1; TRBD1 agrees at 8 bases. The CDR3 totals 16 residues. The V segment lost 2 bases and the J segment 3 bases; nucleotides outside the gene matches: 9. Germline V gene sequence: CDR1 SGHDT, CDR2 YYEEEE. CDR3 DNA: TGTGCCAGCAGCTTCCGGACAGGGAAAGTGTACACTGAAGCTTTCTTT. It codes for CASSFRTGKVYTEAFF.

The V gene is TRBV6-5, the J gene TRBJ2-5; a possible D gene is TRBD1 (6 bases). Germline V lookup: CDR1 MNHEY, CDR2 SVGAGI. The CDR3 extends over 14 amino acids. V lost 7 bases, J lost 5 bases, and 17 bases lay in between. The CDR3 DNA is TGTGCCAGCATGAGGTGGGGGCCCCGGGAGACCCAGTACTTC. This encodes CASMRWGPRETQYF.

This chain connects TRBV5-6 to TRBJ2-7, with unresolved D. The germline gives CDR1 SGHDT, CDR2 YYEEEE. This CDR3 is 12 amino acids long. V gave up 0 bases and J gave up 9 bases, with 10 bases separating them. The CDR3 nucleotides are TGTGCCAGCAGCTTGGCGCTGGGCCTGCAGTACTTC. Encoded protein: CASSLALGLQYF. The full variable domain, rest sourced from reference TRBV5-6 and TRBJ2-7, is DAGVTQSPTHLIKTRGQQVTLRCSPKSGHDTVSWYQQALGQGPQFIFQYYEEEERQRGNFPDRFSGHQFPNYSSELNVNALLLGDSALYLCASSLALGLQYFGPGTRLTVT.

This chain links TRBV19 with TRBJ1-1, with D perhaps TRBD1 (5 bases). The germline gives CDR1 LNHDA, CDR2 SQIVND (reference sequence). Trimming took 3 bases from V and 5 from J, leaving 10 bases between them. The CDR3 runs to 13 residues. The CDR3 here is CASSIPRGTEAFF. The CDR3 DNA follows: TGTGCCAGTAGTATCCCTCGGGGGACTGAAGCTTTCTTT.

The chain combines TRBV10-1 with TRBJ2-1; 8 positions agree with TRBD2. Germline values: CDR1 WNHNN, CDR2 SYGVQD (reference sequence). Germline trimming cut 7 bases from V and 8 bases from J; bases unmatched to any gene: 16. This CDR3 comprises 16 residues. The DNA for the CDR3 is TGCGCCAGCACCCAGGCGGGACTAGGTGAGATTGATGAGCAGTTCTTC. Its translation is CASTQAGLGEIDEQFF.

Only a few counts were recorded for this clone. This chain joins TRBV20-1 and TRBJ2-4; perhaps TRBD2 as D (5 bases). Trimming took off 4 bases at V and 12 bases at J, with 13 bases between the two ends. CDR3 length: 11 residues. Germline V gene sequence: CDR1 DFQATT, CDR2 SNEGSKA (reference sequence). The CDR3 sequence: CSANLGGRQYF. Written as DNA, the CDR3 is TGCAGTGCTAACCTAGGAGGACGTCAGTACTTC.

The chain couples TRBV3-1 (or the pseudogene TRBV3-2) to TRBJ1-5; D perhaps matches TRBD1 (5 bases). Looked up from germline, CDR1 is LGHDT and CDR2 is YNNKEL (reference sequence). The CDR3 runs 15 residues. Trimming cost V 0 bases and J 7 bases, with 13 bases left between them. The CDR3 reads CASSQDRSGIQPQHF. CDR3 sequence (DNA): TGTGCCAGCAGCCAAGATCGGTCAGGGATACAGCCCCAGCATTTT.

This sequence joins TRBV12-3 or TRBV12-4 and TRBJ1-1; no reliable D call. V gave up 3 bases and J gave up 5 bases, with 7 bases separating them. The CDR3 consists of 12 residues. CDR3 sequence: CASSFGKTEAFF. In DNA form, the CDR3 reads TGTGCCAGCAGTTTCGGTAAAACTGAAGCTTTCTTT.

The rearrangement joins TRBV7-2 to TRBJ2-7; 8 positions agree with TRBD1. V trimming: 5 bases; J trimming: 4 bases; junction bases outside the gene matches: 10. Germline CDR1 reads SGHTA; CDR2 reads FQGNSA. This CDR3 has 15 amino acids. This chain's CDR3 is CASSRYRGSGYEQYF. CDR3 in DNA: TGTGCCAGCAGCCGTTACAGGGGGTCGGGGTACGAGCAGTACTTC.

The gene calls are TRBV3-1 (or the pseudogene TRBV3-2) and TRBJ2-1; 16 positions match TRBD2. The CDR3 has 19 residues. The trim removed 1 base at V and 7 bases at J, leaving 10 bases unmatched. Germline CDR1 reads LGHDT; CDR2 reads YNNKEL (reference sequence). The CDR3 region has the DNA TGTGCCAGCAGCCAAGGTCCACCGGGACTAGCGGGAGGGAGGAATGAGCAGTTCTTC. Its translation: CASSQGPPGLAGGRNEQFF.

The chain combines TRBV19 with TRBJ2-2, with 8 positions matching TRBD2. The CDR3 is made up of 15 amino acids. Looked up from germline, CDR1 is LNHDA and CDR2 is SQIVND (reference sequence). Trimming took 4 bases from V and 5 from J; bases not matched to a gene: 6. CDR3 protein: CASSSLREETGELFF. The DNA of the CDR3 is TGTGCCAGTAGTAGCTTGCGGGAGGAAACCGGGGAGCTGTTTTTT.

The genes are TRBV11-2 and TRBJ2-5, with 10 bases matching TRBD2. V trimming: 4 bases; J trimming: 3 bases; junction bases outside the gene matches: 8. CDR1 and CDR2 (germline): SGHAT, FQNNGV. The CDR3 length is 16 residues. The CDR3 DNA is TGTGCCAGCAGCTCCCAAGCGGGGGGGCCTGAAGAGACCCAGTACTTC. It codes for CASSSQAGGPEETQYF.